This T cell receptor beta chain stems from a study of circulating CD8 cells and anti-PD-1 response in melanoma. Points from the study as a whole: Subset repertoires were largely private at M1, with under 7.5% shared.

Sorting of live CD3+CD8+TCRalphabeta+ cells by PD-1 and/or TIGIT gave four subsets. Germline values: CDR1 SQVTM, CDR2 ANQGSEA. V lost 7 bases and J lost 4; bases outside the gene matches: 6. This CDR3 spans 12 amino acids. Using roughly 16 ng of total RNA, TCR libraries were made with the QIAseq Immune Repertoire TCR panel. MiXCR was run by TCRdb on the reads, yielding one entry per CDR3 protein. This table holds over 400 distinct CDR3 sequences, about 6.7% found once. This clonotype is judged large. No antigen is known for it. V is TRBV29-1 and J is TRBJ1-2, with 7 bases matching TRBD1. Sequences were derived from CD8+ T cells from PBMCs, sampled at baseline or after one month of anti-PD-1 therapy (not recorded which). The clonotype comes from a human donor with melanoma. The CDR3 loop is CSAGTDLYGYTF. The DNA of the CDR3 is TGCAGCGCCGGGACAGACCTCTATGGCTACACCTTC.